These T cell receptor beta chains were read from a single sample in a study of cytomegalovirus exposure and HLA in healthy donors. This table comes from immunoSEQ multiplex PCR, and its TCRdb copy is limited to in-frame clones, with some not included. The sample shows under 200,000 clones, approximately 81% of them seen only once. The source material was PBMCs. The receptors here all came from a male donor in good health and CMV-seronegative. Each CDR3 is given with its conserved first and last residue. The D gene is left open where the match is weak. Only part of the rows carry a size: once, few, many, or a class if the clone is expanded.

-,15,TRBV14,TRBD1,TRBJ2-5,TGTGCCAGCAGCCCCCACAGGGGCGAACAAGAGACCCAGTACTTC,CASSPHRGEQETQYF
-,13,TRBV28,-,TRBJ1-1,TGTGCCAGCCCAGGTCGGGGAGGGACTGAAGCTTTCTTT,CASPGRGGTEAFF
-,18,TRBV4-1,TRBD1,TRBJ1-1,TGCGCCAGCAGCCCTATCACGGGACAGGGGTCCCGAAACACTGAAGCTTTCTTT,CASSPITGQGSRNTEAFF
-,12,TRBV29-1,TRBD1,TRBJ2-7,TGCAGCGGGAAGACAGGGGGCTACGAGCAGTACTTC,CSGKTGGYEQYF
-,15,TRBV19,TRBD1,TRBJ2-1,TGTGCCAGTAATACCGGGACAGGGCCTTACAATGAGCAGTTCTTC,CASNTGTGPYNEQFF
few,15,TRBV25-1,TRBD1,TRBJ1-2,TGTGCCAGCAGTGACTTAGACAGGGAAGAATATGGCTACACCTTC,CASSDLDREEYGYTF
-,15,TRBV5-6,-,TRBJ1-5,TGTGCCAGCAGCTTGGATGGAGGCGGCAATCAGCCCCAGCATTTT,CASSLDGGGNQPQHF
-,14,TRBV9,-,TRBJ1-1,TGTGCCAGCAGCGAGGGGGGGCGGAACACTGAAGCTTTCTTT,CASSEGGRNTEAFF
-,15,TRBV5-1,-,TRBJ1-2,TGCGCCAGCAGCTTGGTCTCGGGGGGCGCATTTGGCTACACCTTC,CASSLVSGGAFGYTF
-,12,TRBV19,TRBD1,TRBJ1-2,TGTGCCAGTAGTAGACAGGGGAGGGGCTACACCTTC,CASSRQGRGYTF
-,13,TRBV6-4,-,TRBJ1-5,TGTGCCAGCACGGGGGGGACAAATCAGCCCCAGCATTTT,CASTGGTNQPQHF
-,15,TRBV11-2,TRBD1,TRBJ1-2,TGTGCCAGCAGCTCGGGACAGGGAGTTTCGGGAGGCTACACCTTC,CASSSGQGVSGGYTF
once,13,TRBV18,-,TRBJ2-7,TGTGCCAGCTCACCACCGGCTGGTACCGAGCAGTACTTC,CASSPPAGTEQYF
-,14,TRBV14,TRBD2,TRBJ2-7,TGTGCCAGCAGCAGAGGACTAGGGAGTATCGAGCAGTACTTC,CASSRGLGSIEQYF
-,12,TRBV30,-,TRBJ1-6,TGTGCCTGGAGCGGACAGAATTCACCCCTCCACTTT,CAWSGQNSPLHF
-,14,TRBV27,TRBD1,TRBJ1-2,TGTGCCAGCAGTTCTGGACAGGGGGCCGGTGGCTACACCTTC,CASSSGQGAGGYTF
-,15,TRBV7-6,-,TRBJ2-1,TGTGCCAGCAGCCAAGGGGCAGGGACCTACAATGAGCAGTTCTTC,CASSQGAGTYNEQFF
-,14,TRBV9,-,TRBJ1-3,TGTGCCAGCAGCGTAGAAGGGAGTGGAAACACCATATATTTT,CASSVEGSGNTIYF
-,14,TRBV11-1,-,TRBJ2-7,TGTGCCAGCAGCTCGCCAAGGGGTGGGTACGAGCAGTACTTC,CASSSPRGGYEQYF
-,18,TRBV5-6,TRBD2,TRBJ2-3,TGTGCCAGCAGCTTGGGACTAGCGGGACTAACTAGCACAGATACGCAGTATTTT,CASSLGLAGLTSTDTQYF
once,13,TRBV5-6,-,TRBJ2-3,TGTGCCAGCAGCTTGCGGGGGACAGATACGCAGTATTTT,CASSLRGTDTQYF
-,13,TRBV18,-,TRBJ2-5,TGTGCCAGCTGCGGCGGGGTGTTAGAGACCCAGTACTTC,CASCGGVLETQYF
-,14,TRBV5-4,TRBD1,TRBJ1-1,TGTGCCAGCAGCTTTGGACAGGGGGGGATAGAAGCTTTCTTT,CASSFGQGGIEAFF
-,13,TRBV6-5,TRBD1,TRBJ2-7,TGTGCCAGCGGAGCGACAGGGGTGGGCGAGCAGTACTTC,CASGATGVGEQYF
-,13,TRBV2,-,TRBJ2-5,TGTGCCAGCAGTGAAGGCGGGTGGGAGACCCAGTACTTC,CASSEGGWETQYF
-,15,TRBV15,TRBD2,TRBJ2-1,TGTGCCACCAGCAGAGGCGGGAGGGCCGGAAATGAGCAGTTCTTC,CATSRGGRAGNEQFF
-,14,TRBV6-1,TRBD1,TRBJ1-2,TGTGCCAGCAGCGCCACAGGGGCCTTAAATGGCTACACCTTC,CASSATGALNGYTF
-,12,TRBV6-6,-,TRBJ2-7,TGTGCCAGCAGCCCGACCGGGTACGAGCAGTACTTC,CASSPTGYEQYF
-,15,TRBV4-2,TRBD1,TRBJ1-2,TGTGCCAGCAGCCAAGATCAGGGACAGGAGAGGGGCTACACCTTC,CASSQDQGQERGYTF
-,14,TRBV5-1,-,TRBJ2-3,TGCGCCAGCAACCCTACAGGGACGCCAGATACGCAGTATTTT,CASNPTGTPDTQYF
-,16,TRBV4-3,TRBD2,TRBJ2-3,TGCGCCAGCAGCCAAGGGGAGGGGACGGGCACAGATACGCAGTATTTT,CASSQGEGTGTDTQYF
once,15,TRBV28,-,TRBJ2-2,TGTGCCGGAGGGGGGGAAGCGAACCGTGGCGGGGAGCTGTTTTTT,CAGGGEANRGGELFF
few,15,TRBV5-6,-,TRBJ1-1,TGTGCCAGCAGCGCACTAAAGACAGGGAACACTGAAGCTTTCTTT,CASSALKTGNTEAFF
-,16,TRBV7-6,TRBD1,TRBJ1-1,TGTGCCAGCAGCTTAGGACCGGGACAGGGGAACACTGAAGCTTTCTTT,CASSLGPGQGNTEAFF
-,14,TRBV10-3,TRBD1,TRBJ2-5,TGTGCCATCAGCGAAAGACAGGGGGGGGAGACCCAGTACTTC,CAISERQGGETQYF
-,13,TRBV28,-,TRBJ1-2,TGTGCCAGCACCACTGTCGGGGGTCGGGGCTACACCTTC,CASTTVGGRGYTF
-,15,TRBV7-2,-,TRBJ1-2,TGTGCCAGCAGCCGCCGACAGGAATTGGGCTATGGCTACACCTTC,CASSRRQELGYGYTF
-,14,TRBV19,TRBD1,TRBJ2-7,TGTGCCAGTATGGGTGGACAGGGGGCGCGTGAGCAGTACTTC,CASMGGQGAREQYF
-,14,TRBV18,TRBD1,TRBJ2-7,TGTGCCAGCTCACCATCGGGACAGGGCTACGAGCAGTACTTC,CASSPSGQGYEQYF
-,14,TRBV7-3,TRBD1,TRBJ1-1,TGTGCCAGCAGCTTGGGGACAGGACACACTGAAGCTTTCTTT,CASSLGTGHTEAFF
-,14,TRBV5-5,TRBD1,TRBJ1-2,TGTGCCAGCAGAGAACTACCGGACAGGCCTGGCTACACCTTC,CASRELPDRPGYTF
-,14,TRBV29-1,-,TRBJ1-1,TGCAGCGTCCAACCTTCCAGGGCCTCCACTGAAGCTTTCTTT,CSVQPSRASTEAFF
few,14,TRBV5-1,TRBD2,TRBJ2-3,TGCGCCAGCAGCTTTACTAGCGGCACAGATACGCAGTATTTT,CASSFTSGTDTQYF
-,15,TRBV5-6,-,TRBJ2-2,TGTGCCAGCAGCCCCCCGGGACAGAACACCGGGGAGCTGTTTTTT,CASSPPGQNTGELFF
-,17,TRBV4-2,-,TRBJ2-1,TGTGCCAGCAGCCAAGATCGTCTCGGGAGTAGGAGCAATGAGCAGTTCTTC,CASSQDRLGSRSNEQFF
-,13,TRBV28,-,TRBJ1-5,TGTGCCAGCAGGGACAGTCTCAATCAGCCCCAGCATTTT,CASRDSLNQPQHF
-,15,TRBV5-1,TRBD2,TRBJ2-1,TGCGCCAGCAGCGGCGACGGGGGGGCCGGGAATGAGCAGTTCTTC,CASSGDGGAGNEQFF
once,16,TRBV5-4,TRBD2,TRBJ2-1,TGTGCCAGCAGCCAAGAGCCTAGCGGGTCCTACAATGAGCAGTTCTTC,CASSQEPSGSYNEQFF